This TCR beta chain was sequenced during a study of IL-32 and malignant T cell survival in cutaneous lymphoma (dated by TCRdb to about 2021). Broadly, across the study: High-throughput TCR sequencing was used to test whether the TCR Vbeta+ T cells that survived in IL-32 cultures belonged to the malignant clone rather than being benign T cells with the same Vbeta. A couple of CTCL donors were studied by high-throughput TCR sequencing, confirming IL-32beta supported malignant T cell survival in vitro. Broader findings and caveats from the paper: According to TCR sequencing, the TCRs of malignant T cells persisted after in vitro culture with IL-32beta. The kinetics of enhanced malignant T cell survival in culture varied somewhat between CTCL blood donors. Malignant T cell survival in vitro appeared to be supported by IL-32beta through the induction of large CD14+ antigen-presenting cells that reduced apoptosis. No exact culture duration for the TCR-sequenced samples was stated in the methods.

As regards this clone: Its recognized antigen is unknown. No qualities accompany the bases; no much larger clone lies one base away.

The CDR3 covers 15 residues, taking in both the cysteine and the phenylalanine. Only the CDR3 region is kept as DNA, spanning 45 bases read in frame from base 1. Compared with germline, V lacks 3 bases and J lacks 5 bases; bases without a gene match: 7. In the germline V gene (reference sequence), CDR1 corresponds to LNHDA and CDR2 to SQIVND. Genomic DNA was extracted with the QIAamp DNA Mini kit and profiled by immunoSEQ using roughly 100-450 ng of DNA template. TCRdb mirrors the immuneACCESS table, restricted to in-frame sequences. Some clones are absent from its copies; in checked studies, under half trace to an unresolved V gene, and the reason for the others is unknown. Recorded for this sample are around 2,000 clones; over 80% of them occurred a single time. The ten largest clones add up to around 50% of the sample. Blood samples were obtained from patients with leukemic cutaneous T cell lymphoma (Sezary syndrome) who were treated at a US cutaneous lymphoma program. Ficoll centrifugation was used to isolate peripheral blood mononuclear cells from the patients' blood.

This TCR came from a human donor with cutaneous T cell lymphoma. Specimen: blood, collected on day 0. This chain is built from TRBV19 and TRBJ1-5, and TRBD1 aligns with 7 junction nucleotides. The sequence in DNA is TGTGCCAGTAGTATGAGGCAGGGGGACTATCAGCCCCAGCATTTT. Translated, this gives CASSMRQGDYQPQHF.